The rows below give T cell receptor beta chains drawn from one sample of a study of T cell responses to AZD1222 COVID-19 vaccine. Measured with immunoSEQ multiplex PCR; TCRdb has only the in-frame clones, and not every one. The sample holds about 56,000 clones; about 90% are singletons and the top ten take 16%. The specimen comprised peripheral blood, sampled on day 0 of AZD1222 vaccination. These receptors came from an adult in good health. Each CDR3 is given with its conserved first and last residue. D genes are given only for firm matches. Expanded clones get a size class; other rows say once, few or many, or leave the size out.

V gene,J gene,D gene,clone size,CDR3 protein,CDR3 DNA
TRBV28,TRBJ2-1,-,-,CASNFGIRWGEQFF,TGTGCCAGCAATTTTGGGATCCGGTGGGGTGAGCAGTTCTTC
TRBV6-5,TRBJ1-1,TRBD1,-,CASSAGQGAEAFF,TGTGCCAGCAGCGCCGGACAGGGGGCTGAAGCTTTCTTT
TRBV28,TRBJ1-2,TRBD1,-,CASRTRDRGPGYTF,TGTGCCAGCAGAACTCGGGACAGGGGGCCTGGCTACACCTTC
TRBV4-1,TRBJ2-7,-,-,CASSQDPGGTYEQYF,TGCGCCAGCAGCCAAGATCCCGGCGGCACCTACGAGCAGTACTTC
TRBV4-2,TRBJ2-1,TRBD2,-,CARSQDPIAGGPGEQFF,TGTGCCCGCAGCCAAGATCCCATAGCGGGAGGGCCGGGAGAGCAGTTCTTC
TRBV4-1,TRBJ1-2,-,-,CASSQDSVGRDYGYTF,TGCGCCAGCAGCCAAGATTCGGTGGGCCGTGACTATGGCTACACCTTC
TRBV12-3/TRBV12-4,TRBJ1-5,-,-,CASTSGGRPQHF,TGTGCCAGCACCTCAGGCGGTCGGCCCCAGCATTTT
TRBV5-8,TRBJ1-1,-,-,CASSPMTPGGTEAFF,TGTGCCAGCAGCCCCATGACCCCCGGCGGCACTGAAGCTTTCTTT
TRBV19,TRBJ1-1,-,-,CASSIDRRNTEAFF,TGTGCCAGTAGTATAGATAGAAGGAACACTGAAGCTTTCTTT
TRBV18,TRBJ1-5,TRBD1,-,CASSPNRGIWAQHF,TGTGCCAGCTCACCTAACAGGGGGATTTGGGCCCAGCATTTT
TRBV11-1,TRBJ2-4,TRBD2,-,CASSLAGGRQYF,TGTGCCAGCAGTTTAGCGGGAGGGCGCCAGTACTTC
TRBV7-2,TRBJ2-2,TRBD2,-,CASGPKAGGEFGELFF,TGTGCCAGCGGACCCAAAGCGGGAGGGGAGTTTGGGGAGCTGTTTTTT
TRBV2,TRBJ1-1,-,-,CASSVGNTEAFF,TGTGCCAGCAGTGTAGGCAACACTGAAGCTTTCTTT
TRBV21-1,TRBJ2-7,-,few,CASSPWRQGGSYEQYF,TGTGCCAGCAGCCCATGGAGACAGGGTGGCTCCTACGAGCAGTACTTC
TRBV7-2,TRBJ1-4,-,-,CASSLLDIPNEKLFF,TGTGCCAGCAGCTTACTGGATATACCTAATGAAAAACTGTTTTTT
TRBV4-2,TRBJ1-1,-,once,CASSQDRARVNTEAFF,TGTGCCAGCAGCCAAGATCGGGCCAGAGTGAACACTGAAGCTTTCTTT
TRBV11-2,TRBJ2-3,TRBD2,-,CASSHWAGDKADTQYF,TGTGCCAGCAGCCATTGGGCGGGAGATAAGGCAGATACGCAGTATTTT
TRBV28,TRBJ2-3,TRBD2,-,CATLGSGGNTDTQYF,TGTGCCACCCTGGGAAGCGGGGGCAACACAGATACGCAGTATTTT
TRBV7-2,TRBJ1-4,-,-,CASSLMGRSNEKLFF,TGTGCCAGCAGCTTAATGGGGCGGAGTAATGAAAAACTGTTTTTT
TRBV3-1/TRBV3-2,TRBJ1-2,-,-,CASSRPSGRGGYGYTF,TGTGCCAGCAGCCGACCCTCCGGGCGGGGGGGTTATGGCTACACCTTC
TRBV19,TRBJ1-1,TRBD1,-,CASSIHDTGGTEAFF,TGTGCCAGTAGTATACACGACACAGGGGGCACTGAAGCTTTCTTT
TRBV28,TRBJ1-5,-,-,CASSSVLTRGGNQPQHF,TGTGCCAGCAGTTCTGTGTTGACCAGGGGCGGCAATCAGCCCCAGCATTTT